Listed below are T cell receptor beta chains from one sample, sequenced in a study of T-cell memory formation after mild COVID-19. In TCRdb, the 5' RACE reads were re-called with MiXCR into one record per CDR3 protein. The table lists a few hundred thousand distinct CDR3 sequences, approximately 19% of them singletons. Sequencing used PBMCs or a T cell subset sorted from them (not recorded which). These receptors all come from a man in his late teens or twenties who had mild COVID-19 (a few samples of this study predate the infection). Cell type and time point are not known. CDR3s include the opening cysteine and the closing phenylalanine or tryptophan. The D gene is left open where the match is weak. Size values are once, few and many counts, or a class for expanded clones, and some rows have none.

j_call,v_call,d_call,clone_size,cdr3_nt,cdr3_aa
TRBJ1-6,TRBV6-5,TRBD1,many,TGTGCCAGCAGTCGGGGGGGGACAGGCAATTCACCCCTCCACTTT,CASSRGGTGNSPLHF
TRBJ2-1,TRBV30,.,.,TGTGCCTGGAGTGTACGACGTCGGGATGAGCAGTTCTTC,CAWSVRRRDEQFF
TRBJ2-5,TRBV3-1,.,.,TGTGCCAGCAGCCCCCTGGCGGAAGAGACCCAGTACTTC,CASSPLAEETQYF
TRBJ2-5,TRBV5-1,.,many,TGCGCCAGCAGCTTGCAGCCCACTTGGGGCCAAGAGACCCAGTACTTC,CASSLQPTWGQETQYF
TRBJ2-1,TRBV7-9,TRBD2,few,TGTGCCAGCAGGTATCTAGCGGAGAATTACAATGAGCAGTTCTTC,CASRYLAENYNEQFF
TRBJ1-2,TRBV12-3/TRBV12-4,.,few,TGTGCCAGCAGTTACTCGGGGAGTTTCTATGGCTACACCTTC,CASSYSGSFYGYTF
TRBJ1-1,TRBV20-1,.,.,TGCAGTGCTAGAGGAACAGGGTCGAACACTGAAGCTTTCTTT,CSARGTGSNTEAFF
TRBJ2-5,TRBV6-6,TRBD2,.,TGTGCCAGCAGTTCATCCCGGGGGGTCCAAGAGACCCAGTACTTC,CASSSSRGVQETQYF
TRBJ2-1,TRBV15,TRBD2,many,TGTGCCACCAGCAGGGCCCGGGGGGGGTCGGACAATGAGCAGTTCTTC,CATSRARGGSDNEQFF
TRBJ1-5,TRBV12-5,TRBD1,.,TGTGCTAGTGAACTGGGACAGGGAATTTCTCAGCCCCAGCATTTT,CASELGQGISQPQHF
TRBJ2-7,TRBV12-3/TRBV12-4,TRBD1,.,TGTGCCAGCAGATACCGACAGGGTGACTACGAGCAGTACTTC,CASRYRQGDYEQYF
TRBJ2-7,TRBV11-2,TRBD2,few,TGTGCCAGCAGCTTGGCTAGCGGGTCCTCTTCCGAGCAGTACTTC,CASSLASGSSSEQYF
TRBJ2-1,TRBV9,.,.,TGTGCCAGCAGCGCGTCCCGGGGCCTTGGTGAGCAGTTCTTC,CASSASRGLGEQFF
TRBJ1-1,TRBV4-3,.,.,TGCGCCAGCAGCCAAGAGTGGCAGGGAGGATTGGCTTTCTTT,CASSQEWQGGLAFF
TRBJ2-3,TRBV2,TRBD1,.,TGTGCCAGCAGGGCCGGGACAGGGACACCCACAGATACGCAGTATTTT,CASRAGTGTPTDTQYF
TRBJ2-5,TRBV14,.,.,TGTGCCAGCAGCCTCCATGGGACCCAGTACTTC,CASSLHGTQYF
TRBJ2-7,TRBV5-4,.,many,TGTGCCAGCAGCCGGGACCGAGGCGAGCAGTACTTC,CASSRDRGEQYF
TRBJ1-5,TRBV2,.,.,TGTGCCAGCAGTGAACTTAGTAGCAATCAGCCCCAGCATTTT,CASSELSSNQPQHF
TRBJ2-1,TRBV7-2,.,.,TGTGCCAGCAGCATCCAAGGCTCCTACAATGAGCAGTTCTTC,CASSIQGSYNEQFF
TRBJ2-3,TRBV12-3/TRBV12-4,.,many,TGTGCCAGCAGTTTAGCGCGCTCGATAGATTCAGATACGCAGTATTTT,CASSLARSIDSDTQYF
TRBJ2-3,TRBV5-1,TRBD2,few,TGCGCCAGCAGCTTGGCCGGGAGGAGTGACGCCGCAGATACGCAGTATTTT,CASSLAGRSDAADTQYF
TRBJ1-5,TRBV12-3/TRBV12-4,TRBD1,.,TGTGCCAGCAGTTTAGGGGACAGCAGAAATCAGCCCCAGCATTTT,CASSLGDSRNQPQHF
TRBJ2-4,TRBV5-5,.,few,TGTGCCAGCAGCTTGGGACGGGGGTTAAACATTCAGTACTTC,CASSLGRGLNIQYF
TRBJ2-5,TRBV4-2,TRBD2,.,TGTGCCAGCAGCCAAGGGGGGGGAGCAATAGAGACCCAGTACTTC,CASSQGGGAIETQYF
TRBJ2-1,TRBV6-2/TRBV6-3,.,few,TGTGCCAGTTGGACGGCTACTTCAGGGCGCAATGAGCAGTTCTTC,CASWTATSGRNEQFF
TRBJ1-5,TRBV6-5,.,many,TGTGCCAGCAGTTACGGGCCCCCTAGCCTCGAGCCCCAGCATTTT,CASSYGPPSLEPQHF
TRBJ2-4,TRBV20-1,.,.,TGCAGTGCTAGAGACCACGGTCTAGCCAAAAACATTCAGTACTTC,CSARDHGLAKNIQYF
TRBJ2-1,TRBV4-3,TRBD2,.,TGCGCCAGCAGCCGGACCGGGGGGGGTGAGCAGTTCTTC,CASSRTGGGEQFF
TRBJ2-3,TRBV4-2,.,.,TGTGCCAGCAGCCAACCCCTAGAGGGCTCCGATACGCAGTATTTT,CASSQPLEGSDTQYF
TRBJ2-5,TRBV7-6,.,.,TGTGCCAGCAGCCCAATGGGCAGGGTAGAGACCCAGTACTTC,CASSPMGRVETQYF
TRBJ2-7,TRBV4-1,TRBD2,.,TGCGCCAGCAGCCAAGGTCCTAGCGGGGGCGAGCAGTACTTC,CASSQGPSGGEQYF
TRBJ1-2,TRBV18,.,.,TGTGCCAGCTCACCAACCTGGGGAAGGGGCGGCGGCTACACCTTC,CASSPTWGRGGGYTF
TRBJ2-4,TRBV2,TRBD2,many,TGTGCCAGCAGTGATTTGGGACTAGCGGCTAGAGCCAAAAACATTCAGTACTTC,CASSDLGLAARAKNIQYF
TRBJ2-1,TRBV20-1,TRBD1,.,TGCAGTGCTGGGCGGACAGGGAGCTCCTACAATGAGCAGTTCTTC,CSAGRTGSSYNEQFF
TRBJ1-1,TRBV6-2/TRBV6-3,.,.,TGTGCCAGCAGTTACGACTCGGGGCCGAACACTGAAGCTTTCTTT,CASSYDSGPNTEAFF
TRBJ1-2,TRBV3-1,.,.,TGTGCCAGCAGGGGGGCGGATGGCTACACCTTC,CASRGADGYTF
TRBJ2-5,TRBV20-1,.,.,TGCAGTGCTAGAGATCTTCTAGCGTCAACTTCTCAAGAGACCCAGTACTTC,CSARDLLASTSQETQYF
TRBJ1-2,TRBV6-5,.,.,TGTGCCAGCAGTCGAGACCGGCTTGGGTATGGCTACACCTTC,CASSRDRLGYGYTF
TRBJ2-2,TRBV7-3,.,few,TGTGCCAGCAGCCCCGACAGATACACCGGGGAGCTGTTTTTT,CASSPDRYTGELFF
TRBJ1-1,TRBV5-1,TRBD1,.,TGCGCCAGCAGGCCGGGACAGACCCCTGAAGCTTTCTTT,CASRPGQTPEAFF
TRBJ2-5,TRBV7-2,.,few,TGTGCCAGCAGCTTAGCTGGGACCCAGTACTTC,CASSLAGTQYF
TRBJ1-1,TRBV12-3/TRBV12-4,.,few,TGTGCCAGCAGTTTCCGGGTGCTGAACACTGAAGCTTTCTTT,CASSFRVLNTEAFF